The 32 T cell receptor beta chains reported below all come from one sample, sequenced in a study of shared clonotypes between healthy human individuals (dated by TCRdb to the early 2020s). CD8 naive samples consisted of CD45RO-negative cells that were positively selected for CCR7, yielding a CD45RA+CCR7+ population without TemRA cells. Receptors were amplified or captured by the immunoSEQ multiplex PCR assay. TCRdb limited this immuneACCESS table to in-frame rearrangements with V and J called. A share of clones is missing; checked studies link under half to unresolved V genes, and the rest is unexplained. Counted in this sample were fewer than 1 million clones; about 96% of them appeared once. In total, the top ten clones hold about 0.22% of the sample. The specimen sequenced was naive CD8+ T cells sorted from blood. In the paper's terms, the cell subset or site label means: CD45RA+CCR7+. The receptors originated from a young man in good health.

The chain has TRBV27 and TRBJ2-7; D is possibly TRBD1 (5 bases). Trimming left V 3 bases short and J 2 bases short, with 14 bases between. Germline V lookup: CDR1 MNHEY, CDR2 SMNVEV (reference sequence). The CDR3 is 15 amino acids. CDR3 in amino acids: CASSFGHSVPYEQYF. The CDR3 region has the DNA TGTGCCAGCAGTTTCGGACACTCGGTGCCCTACGAGCAGTACTTC.

The V and J genes are TRBV7-2 and TRBJ2-5; D perhaps matches TRBD1 (7 bases). Germline CDR1 reads SGHTA; CDR2 reads FQGNSA. The CDR3 is made up of 17 amino acids. Deletions cut 1 base from V and 3 bases from J, with 18 bases between. The CDR3 sequence: CASSLVGGDRWEETQYF. The DNA of the CDR3 is TGTGCCAGCAGCTTAGTTGGCGGGGACAGATGGGAAGAGACCCAGTACTTC.

The genes are TRBV7-9 and TRBJ2-5, with 12 bases that match TRBD2. CDR1 and CDR2 from the germline V gene are SEHNR and FQNEAQ (reference sequence). The CDR3 is made up of 16 amino acids. J was trimmed by 5 bases and V by 4 bases; bases with no gene match: 8. The CDR3 coding sequence is TGTGCCAGCAGCTCCCGACTAGCGGGAGAAGTGGAGACCCAGTACTTC. Amino acids: CASSSRLAGEVETQYF.

V usage is TRBV28 and J usage is TRBJ2-1; TRBD2 aligns across 12 bases. With 5 bases clipped from V and 9 bases from J, the junction kept 14 bases outside the gene matches. In germline, CDR1 is MDHEN, CDR2 SYDVKM. The CDR3 is 17 residues long. CDR3 bases: TGTGCCAGCAGTCTCAACCCCCTACTAGCGGGAGGTCTTGAGCAGTTCTTC. Residues: CASSLNPLLAGGLEQFF.

The CDR3 coding sequence is TGTGCCAGCAGTGAATTCGTGGGGGAGACCCAGTACTTC. As protein: CASSEFVGETQYF. The V gene is TRBV25-1, the J gene TRBJ2-5; D not resolved. CDR1 is MGHDK and CDR2 is SYGVNS in the germline V gene. V was trimmed by 1 base and J by 5 bases, leaving 8 bases between them. This CDR3 contains 13 residues.

V gene TRBV15 combines with J gene TRBJ2-7; TRBD2 matches at 7 bases. V lost 4 bases, J lost 4 bases, and 4 bases stayed unmatched. This CDR3 is 13 amino acids long. CDR1 is LNHNV and CDR2 is YYDKDF in the germline V gene (reference sequence). CDR3 nucleotides: TGTGCCACCAGCACGCGGGGGAGGTACGAGCAGTACTTC. Its translation is CATSTRGRYEQYF.

The J gene is TRBJ1-3, the V gene TRBV13; D may be TRBD1 (5 bases). Germline V CDR1 and CDR2: PRHDT, FYEKMQ (reference sequence). V was pared by 5 bases and J by 2 bases, with 13 bases between. This CDR3 spans 15 amino acids. The CDR3 sequence is CASSPGTGAGNTIYF. DNA of the CDR3: TGTGCCAGCAGCCCTGGGACCGGGGCTGGAAACACCATATATTTT.

V is TRBV13 and J is TRBJ2-5; D tentatively reads TRBD1 or TRBD2 (5 bases each). Germline CDR1 and CDR2: PRHDT and FYEKMQ (reference sequence). CDR3 length: 14 amino acids. Trimming cost V 5 bases and J 5 bases, with 15 bases left between them. CDR3 nucleotides: TGTGCCAGCAGCCCCTTTGGGACGGGGGAGACCCAGTACTTC. Encoded protein: CASSPFGTGETQYF.

This chain connects TRBV6-5 to TRBJ2-7; no clear D. Germline CDR1 is MNHEY and CDR2 is SVGAGI. Between the trimmed V and J ends, which lost 2 bases and 0 bases, there was a span of 8 bases. This CDR3 comprises 14 residues. CDR3 loop: CASSYLVSSYEQYF. The CDR3 coding sequence is TGTGCCAGCAGTTACCTGGTATCCTCCTACGAGCAGTACTTC.

This chain links TRBV7-8 with TRBJ2-7, with D tentatively TRBD2 (5 bases). Germline CDR1 is SGHVS and CDR2 is FQNEAQ. V lost 5 bases and J lost 0, with 17 bases in between. This CDR3 is built from 16 residues. The CDR3 region is CASSPLPEGYSYEQYF. CDR3 coding DNA: TGTGCCAGCAGCCCTCTTCCTGAGGGCTACTCCTACGAGCAGTACTTC.

In its sample, this clone was seen a few times. This rearrangement joins TRBV28 to TRBJ2-3; D not certain. V lost 4 bases to trimming and J lost 4 bases, with 18 bases between them. This CDR3 is 16 amino acids long. The germline V gene encodes CDR1 MDHEN and CDR2 SYDVKM. The CDR3 bases are TGTGCCAGCAGTTCTCTCGGCTTTACGACCCCAGATACGCAGTATTTT. Protein: CASSSLGFTTPDTQYF.

V and J are TRBV20-1 and TRBJ1-3, with D unresolved. The germline V gene encodes CDR1 DFQATT and CDR2 SNEGSKA (reference sequence). Between the trimmed V and J ends, which lost 6 bases and 5 bases, there was a span of 5 bases. The CDR3 totals 10 residues. The CDR3 loop reads CSAGRNTIYF. The CDR3, as DNA: TGCAGTGCCGGGAGAAACACCATATATTTT.

The V gene is TRBV19, the J gene TRBJ2-3; no firm D call. Germline V gives CDR1 LNHDA, CDR2 SQIVND (reference sequence). The V and J ends lost 0 bases and 2 bases respectively, with 18 bases between them. The CDR3 runs 18 residues. In nucleotides, the CDR3 is TGTGCCAGTAGTATAGATCAGGCTGGAGAGAGCGACACAGATACGCAGTATTTT. Encoded protein: CASSIDQAGESDTDTQYF.

The rearrangement uses TRBV21-1 and TRBJ2-2; the listed D gene, TRBD2, was not tested against the DNA. TRBV21-1 is annotated as a pseudogene. The CDR3 runs to 18 residues. The CDR3 protein is CASSKYLSGGSRSGELFF. CDR3 nucleotide sequence: TGTGCCAGCAGCAAATATCTTAGCGGCGGGAGTAGGTCGGGGGAGCTGTTTTTT.

The chain is built from TRBV28 and TRBJ2-7; no reliable D call. The germline gives CDR1 MDHEN, CDR2 SYDVKM. V was trimmed by 8 bases and J by 3 bases, leaving 8 bases between them. There are 11 residues in the CDR3. The CDR3 nucleotides are TGTGCCAGCGGGATCAACTACGAGCAGTACTTC. This gives the protein CASGINYEQYF.

The count of this clone is one. The J gene is TRBJ1-2, the V gene TRBV27; D is possibly TRBD1 (5 bases). V shed 4 bases and J shed 5 bases, with 11 bases lying between them. The CDR3 loop spans 13 amino acids. Germline CDR1 and CDR2: MNHEY and SMNVEV (reference sequence). CDR3 sequence: CASSSWDRYGYTF. In nucleotides, the CDR3 is TGTGCCAGCAGTTCTTGGGACCGGTATGGCTACACCTTC.

The rearrangement joins TRBV11-2 to TRBJ2-1; 8 nucleotides agree with TRBD2. The V gene end was trimmed by 4 bases and the J gene end by 8 bases; junction bases not matched to a gene: 13. There are 16 residues in the CDR3. The germline V gene has CDR1 SGHAT and CDR2 FQNNGV. Here the CDR3 reads CASSYGAGGYRDEQFF. CDR3 DNA sequence: TGTGCCAGCAGCTACGGGGCGGGAGGCTATAGGGATGAGCAGTTCTTC.

The chain recombines TRBV7-9 with TRBJ2-1; possibly TRBD1 for D (6 bases). Germline V CDR1 and CDR2: SEHNR, FQNEAQ (reference sequence). This CDR3 spans 16 amino acids. V lost 1 base and J 3 bases, leaving 13 bases between the germline ends. The CDR3 reads CASSLGLRTVYNEQFF. The DNA of the CDR3 is TGTGCCAGCAGCTTAGGTCTTAGGACAGTCTACAATGAGCAGTTCTTC. The whole variable domain, filled in from reference TRBV7-9 and TRBJ2-1, reads DTGVSQNPRHKITKRGQNVTFRCDPISEHNRLYWYRQTLGQGPEFLTYFQNEAQLEKSRLLSDRFSAERPKGSFSTLEIQRTEQGDSAMYLCASSLGLRTVYNEQFFGPGTRLTVL.

The rearrangement joins TRBV5-1 to TRBJ2-3, with D maybe TRBD2 (5 bases). Germline values: CDR1 SGHRS, CDR2 YFSETQ. This CDR3 contains 13 residues. V gave up 5 bases and J gave up 2 bases, with 9 bases separating them. The CDR3 nucleotides read TGCGCCAGCAGTGAGGACTCCACAGATACGCAGTATTTT. This sequence encodes CASSEDSTDTQYF.

The rearrangement links TRBV10-3 to TRBJ1-1; no clear D. Germline values: CDR1 ENHRY, CDR2 SYGVKD. V was trimmed by 5 bases and J by 0 bases, leaving 10 bases between them. The CDR3 runs to 14 residues. CDR3 nucleotides: TGTGCCATCAGTACGACCGGTATGAACACTGAAGCTTTCTTT. Residues: CAISTTGMNTEAFF.

This rearrangement joins TRBV7-6 to TRBJ2-7, with TRBD1 matching over 9 bases. The CDR3 consists of 15 residues. The germline gives CDR1 SGHVS, CDR2 FNYEAQ. V shed 5 bases, J shed 5 bases, and the junction held 10 bases outside the gene matches. The CDR3 loop is CASSTRDRVSDEQYF. In DNA form, the CDR3 reads TGTGCCAGCAGCACACGGGACAGGGTTTCCGACGAGCAGTACTTC.

As DNA, the CDR3 is TGTGCCAGCAGCCCCGAAAAACAGGGGGCTAATGAAAAACTGTTTTTT. Its translation: CASSPEKQGANEKLFF. The chain recombines TRBV7-9 with TRBJ1-4; 8 positions match TRBD1. Unmatched junction bases numbered 8, after V lost 5 bases and J lost 3 bases. Germline loops: CDR1 SEHNR, CDR2 FQNEAQ (reference sequence). CDR3 length: 16 amino acids.

CDR3 amino acids: CASSPPGRPYGEQYF. The CDR3 nucleotides are TGTGCCAGCAGTCCCCCCGGACGCCCTTACGGCGAGCAGTACTTC. The chain recombines TRBV6-5 with TRBJ2-7; no definite D call. This CDR3 region has 15 residues. Germline CDR1 and CDR2: MNHEY and SVGAGI. V shed 5 bases and J shed 6 bases, with 20 bases lying between them.

This chain connects TRBV4-1 to TRBJ2-3; the D gene is possibly TRBD1 (5 bases). CDR1 is MGHRA, CDR2 YSYEKL, per germline. Trimming took 2 bases from V and 0 from J, leaving 9 bases between them. The CDR3 has 15 residues. CDR3 sequence: CASSQIGHSTDTQYF. DNA of the CDR3: TGCGCCAGCAGCCAAATCGGACACAGCACAGATACGCAGTATTTT.

This chain links TRBV27 with TRBJ1-2; D gene ambiguous. Germline V lookup: CDR1 MNHEY, CDR2 SMNVEV (reference sequence). Trimming shortened V by 6 bases and J by 2 bases, and 4 bases separated the two germline ends. The CDR3 extends over 11 amino acids. The DNA of the CDR3 is TGTGCCAGCAGGAACAACTATGGCTACACCTTC. It specifies CASRNNYGYTF.

In this sample, this clone turned up once. The chain employs TRBV9 and TRBJ2-3; 12 nucleotides agree with TRBD2. Germline V gene lookup returns CDR1 SGDLS and CDR2 YYNGEE. The CDR3 length is 16 residues. Germline trimming cut 3 bases from V and 0 bases from J; bases unmatched to any gene: 2. CDR3 in amino acids: CASSALAGGSTDTQYF. Here the CDR3 DNA reads TGTGCCAGCAGCGCTCTAGCGGGGGGGAGCACAGATACGCAGTATTTT.

CDR3 in DNA: TGTGCCAGAAGCCGACAGGGGGCCTCTGGAAACACCATATATTTT. Translated, it gives CARSRQGASGNTIYF. The V and J genes are TRBV5-3 and TRBJ1-3; 10 bases are a match to TRBD1. TRBV5-3 is an ORF; its function is uncertain. With 4 bases clipped from V and 0 bases from J, the junction kept 1 base outside the gene matches. The CDR3 sequence is 15 residues long.

This clone was counted a single time. V and J are TRBV6-1 and TRBJ1-5; possible D gene TRBD1, 5 bases. Germline V gives CDR1 MNHNS, CDR2 SASEGT. The V end lost 3 bases, the J end lost 0 bases, and 9 bases lay between the germline ends. There are 15 residues in the CDR3. CDR3 nucleotides: TGTGCCAGCAGTGAGTGGGGACCTAGCAATCAGCCCCAGCATTTT. It specifies CASSEWGPSNQPQHF.

This clone appeared once. V is TRBV30 and J is TRBJ2-7; either TRBD1 or TRBD2 may fit D (5 bases each). CDR1 and CDR2 (germline): GTSNPN, SVGIG (reference sequence). The CDR3 extends over 13 amino acids. V was clipped by 3 bases and J by 4 bases, with 13 bases between them. The CDR3 region has the DNA TGTGCCTGGAGCGAGGGGATCAAGTACGAGCAGTACTTC. The encoded protein is CAWSEGIKYEQYF.

This clone has only one observation. The CDR3 DNA is TGTGCCAGCAGCTTACGAGCGGGACCAACAATATACAATGAGCAGTTCTTC. Amino acid sequence: CASSLRAGPTIYNEQFF. This chain uses TRBV7-2 with TRBJ2-1, with 7 nucleotides matching TRBD2. This CDR3 is built from 17 residues. After removal of 2 bases from V and 4 bases from J, the junction contained 11 bases not matched to a gene. Looked up from germline, CDR1 is SGHTA and CDR2 is FQGNSA.

The V gene is TRBV7-6, the J gene TRBJ1-1; D call uncertain. Trimming left V 8 bases short and J 1 base short, with 11 bases between. This CDR3 is 13 amino acids long. Germline values: CDR1 SGHVS, CDR2 FNYEAQ. CDR3 coding DNA: TGTGCCAGCGAGGAGGTAGGGAACACTGAAGCTTTCTTT. It encodes CASEEVGNTEAFF.

Of note for this clone: The sample holds other DNA sequences that translate to the same CDR3. V is TRBV7-6 and J is TRBJ2-3; D remains ambiguous. The germline gives CDR1 SGHVS, CDR2 FNYEAQ. V was pared by 5 bases and J by 3 bases, with 3 bases between. The CDR3 is 11 residues long. The CDR3 sequence is CASSLTDTQYF. The CDR3 DNA sequence: TGTGCCAGCAGCCTTACAGATACGCAGTATTTT.